The rows below give T cell receptor beta chains drawn from one sample of a study of T cells in Graves' hyperthyroidism and ophthalmopathy. TCRdb processed the multiplex PCR reads anew with MiXCR; each CDR3 protein has one entry. The top ten hold 7.9% of the sample, which has about 290,000 distinct CDR3 sequences, approximately 14% seen once. Sequencing used blood. The receptors come from a woman between 40 and 50 years old with Graves' hyperthyroidism. CDR3s include the opening cysteine and the closing phenylalanine or tryptophan. The D gene is left open where the match is weak. Size values are once, few and many counts, or a class for expanded clones, and some rows have none.

TRBV28	TRBJ2-7	NA	TRBD1	TGTGCCAGCAGTCCGAGGGACAGCGAAGACGAGCAGTACTTC	CASSPRDSEDEQYF
TRBV2	TRBJ1-3	many	TRBD1	TGTGCCAGCAGGGGACAGTCCTCTGGAAACACCATATATTTT	CASRGQSSGNTIYF
TRBV20-1	TRBJ1-2	many	NA	TGCAGTGCTAAAGGGACTGACGGCGGGAACTATGGCTACACCTTC	CSAKGTDGGNYGYTF
TRBV20-1	TRBJ1-1	many	TRBD1	TGCAGTGCTAAGGGACAGTCCATGAACACTGAAGCTTTCTTT	CSAKGQSMNTEAFF
TRBV3-1	TRBJ2-5	few	NA	TGTGCCAGCAGCCAAGGCCTAGCGCAAGTGGGTGGAGAGACCCAGTACTTC	CASSQGLAQVGGETQYF
TRBV3-1	TRBJ1-1	few	TRBD1	TGTGCCAGCAGCCACCCGGGACAGGGTCGCACTGAAGCTTTCTTT	CASSHPGQGRTEAFF
TRBV5-6	TRBJ1-1	many	NA	TGTGCCAGCAGCCTGGATCCCGCCGCGGGACTGAACACTGAAGCTTTCTTT	CASSLDPAAGLNTEAFF
TRBV7-9	TRBJ1-2	many	TRBD1	TGTGCCAGCAGCTTAACAGGGGTGGATGGCTACACCTTC	CASSLTGVDGYTF
TRBV19	TRBJ1-5	NA	NA	TGTGCCAGTAGTATACCAGGGCAGGGCAATCAGCCCCAGCATTTT	CASSIPGQGNQPQHF
TRBV20-1	TRBJ2-5	many	NA	TGCAGTGCTGACCCTCGACAGACCCAGTACTTC	CSADPRQTQYF
TRBV30	TRBJ2-7	many	TRBD1	TGTGCCTGGAGTCAGGGGGCCTACGAGCAGTACTTC	CAWSQGAYEQYF
TRBV3-1	TRBJ2-4	NA	NA	TGTGCCAGCAGCCAAGGGGGGCCCTTAGCCAAAAACATTCAGTACTTC	CASSQGGPLAKNIQYF
TRBV20-1	TRBJ1-1	NA	NA	TGCAGTGCTCTCACAGGGACCACTGAAGCTTTCTTT	CSALTGTTEAFF
TRBV14	TRBJ1-2	NA	TRBD1	TGTGCCAGCAGCCAGGGGACAGAATGGAAGCCTGGCTACACCTTC	CASSQGTEWKPGYTF
TRBV12-3/TRBV12-4	TRBJ1-3	many	NA	TGTGCCAGCAGGGCAGGGCGCTCTGGAAACACCATATATTTT	CASRAGRSGNTIYF
TRBV28	TRBJ1-3	NA	NA	TGTGCCAGCGCTACAGGGACTGGAAACACCATATATTTT	CASATGTGNTIYF
TRBV3-1	TRBJ2-2	many	NA	TGTGCCAGCAGCCAAGCAGGGGGGCTCTTCACCGGGGAGCTGTTTTTT	CASSQAGGLFTGELFF
TRBV12-3/TRBV12-4	TRBJ2-7	many	TRBD1	TGTGCCAGCATCAGGACAGGGGAAAACGAGCAGTACTTC	CASIRTGENEQYF
TRBV7-2	TRBJ2-4	many	NA	TGTGCCAGCAGCTTACATGGGCAGGGTATATACATTCAGTACTTC	CASSLHGQGIYIQYF
TRBV6-1	TRBJ2-5	few	NA	TGTGCCAGCAGTGACAGGGGAGGGGAGACCCAGTACTTC	CASSDRGGETQYF
TRBV5-1	TRBJ2-1	NA	TRBD2	TGCGCCAGCAGCCCAATGGGGGGGAGGACCCACAATGAGCAGTTCTTC	CASSPMGGRTHNEQFF
TRBV18	TRBJ1-2	NA	NA	TGTGCCAGCTCACCACTACCGGAAACGTCCTATGGCTACACCTTC	CASSPLPETSYGYTF
TRBV28	TRBJ2-3	few	NA	TGTGCCAGCAGTTTAACCGGGACAAGGACGTCCCTTACGCAGTATTTT	CASSLTGTRTSLTQYF
TRBV28	TRBJ1-2	few	NA	TGTGCCAGTAGCGGGGGGATTGGCTACACCTTC	CASSGGIGYTF
TRBV7-9	TRBJ2-2	few	TRBD2	TGTGCCTTAACGGGACTAGAGACCTCGAACACCGGGGAGCTGTTTTTT	CALTGLETSNTGELFF
TRBV3-1	TRBJ1-2	many	TRBD1	TGTGCCAGCAGCCAACGGGACAGGGAGGATGGCTACACCTTC	CASSQRDREDGYTF
TRBV6-1	TRBJ2-1	many	TRBD1	TGTGCCAGCAGTGGACAGGGGGCCGTCAATGAGCAGTTCTTC	CASSGQGAVNEQFF
TRBV10-3	TRBJ1-5	NA	NA	TGTGCCAGCTCACCGGTCAAGGGCGGTAGCAATCAGCCCCAGCATTTT	CASSPVKGGSNQPQHF
TRBV9	TRBJ2-1	NA	TRBD2	TGTGCCAGCAGCGCCGGAGGAGGGTTGCCGGGAGGTTATAATGAGCAGTTCTTC	CASSAGGGLPGGYNEQFF
TRBV30	TRBJ2-1	many	NA	TGTGCCTGGCTCCCTGGGACCACCAATGAGCAGTTCTTC	CAWLPGTTNEQFF
TRBV2	TRBJ2-7	many	NA	TGTGCCAGCAGTGCAGTGTTAGGTGAGCAGTACTTC	CASSAVLGEQYF
TRBV28	TRBJ1-5	many	NA	TGTGCCAGCAGTTTAATACCAGTCGATCAGCCCCAGCATTTT	CASSLIPVDQPQHF
TRBV20-1	TRBJ2-7	many	NA	TGCAGTGCGAGCCGGGGGGCGGGCGTAATTTACGAGCAGTACTTC	CSASRGAGVIYEQYF
TRBV2	TRBJ2-7	NA	NA	TGTGCCAGCAGTGAATCAGCTCTGGGCGAGCAGTACTTC	CASSESALGEQYF
TRBV27	TRBJ1-6	NA	NA	TGTGCCAGCAGGCGGTTGCTTCTTGACAGGTACTCACCCCTCCACTTT	CASRRLLLDRYSPLHF
TRBV12-3/TRBV12-4	TRBJ2-1	many	TRBD2	TGTGCCAGCAGGCCCACTAGCGGGAGGGCACATGAGCAGTTCTTC	CASRPTSGRAHEQFF
TRBV6-2/TRBV6-3	TRBJ2-2	few	NA	TGTGCCAGCAGTTACAGCCAGTTTAGGGGGGTCACCGGGGAGCTGTTTTTT	CASSYSQFRGVTGELFF
TRBV5-1	TRBJ1-1	many	NA	TGCGCCAGCAGCTTGGGTTGGACGGCCACTGAAGCTTTCTTT	CASSLGWTATEAFF